The rows below give T cell receptor beta chains drawn from one sample of a study of T cells in Graves' hyperthyroidism and ophthalmopathy. One entry per CDR3 protein results from TCRdb running MiXCR on the multiplex PCR reads. Found here are about 210,000 distinct CDR3 sequences, 15% to 20% of them singletons; the top ten hold 50%. The sequenced material came from blood. All receptors come from a man aged 45-60 years with Graves' hyperthyroidism. The conserved cysteine and the conserved F or W are not part of the CDR3 here. Clone size is stated in some rows and not others, as once, few, many or a class when expanded.

J gene,clone size,V gene,CDR3 protein
TRBJ2-3,many,TRBV7-9,ASSPVHTDTQY
TRBJ2-7,many,TRBV27,ASRWDGGPIYEQY
TRBJ2-1,many,TRBV28,ASSLMGRPDNEQF
TRBJ2-5,.,TRBV5-1,ASSLGDPGPPWETQY
TRBJ2-1,few,TRBV12-3/TRBV12-4,ASSVTSEAKEF
TRBJ2-3,.,TRBV10-3,AISETGGGVGTDTQY
TRBJ2-1,many,TRBV20-1,SARPPGLAGALSSYNEQF
TRBJ1-5,.,TRBV6-1,ASSEVPYQPQH
TRBJ2-2,few,TRBV27,ASGRLAGLNTGELF
TRBJ2-3,many,TRBV11-3,ASSLVPRLSGRAQDTQY
TRBJ2-1,few,TRBV24-1,ATSRKTGRGTSGTYNEQF
TRBJ2-3,.,TRBV18,ASSPLGGGTDTQY
TRBJ2-3,.,TRBV25-1,ASSDMLASTDTQY
TRBJ2-1,many,TRBV15,ATSSRRGNEQF
TRBJ1-2,.,TRBV4-1,ASSQETGRNYGYT
TRBJ2-2,.,TRBV11-2,ASRGLAGLNTGELF
TRBJ2-7,many,TRBV7-9,ASSLGGASYEQY
TRBJ2-1,many,TRBV24-1,ATSDIYGTSGPSSYNEQF
TRBJ2-2,.,TRBV6-5,ASGASGRAGTGELF
TRBJ2-7,few,TRBV5-1,ASSPWTTYEQY
TRBJ2-3,.,TRBV5-1,ASSLSHGPDTQY
TRBJ2-3,.,TRBV19,ASTWGNGRDTQY
TRBJ2-3,many,TRBV7-9,ASSQLAGESDTQY
TRBJ2-1,few,TRBV9,ASSALGTEQF
TRBJ1-5,.,TRBV7-2,ASSLGHYSNQPQH
TRBJ2-5,many,TRBV20-1,SAPTSGRTQY
TRBJ2-1,many,TRBV2,ASSGSSGRYNEQF
TRBJ1-2,.,TRBV5-1,ASSVTGGDGYT
TRBJ1-4,.,TRBV5-5,ASSPLSADEKLF
TRBJ2-1,many,TRBV12-3/TRBV12-4,ASSLAGHEQF
TRBJ1-1,few,TRBV9,ASSVGGGMNTEAF
TRBJ2-2,few,TRBV29-1,SVRRGSTGELF
TRBJ2-2,.,TRBV29-1,SVEARGLADTGELF
TRBJ2-1,many,TRBV7-8,ASSPSGSDEQF
TRBJ2-5,.,TRBV7-6,ASSSGREETQY
TRBJ2-5,many,TRBV2,ASRAGAAETQY
TRBJ1-4,.,TRBV5-1,ASSLDRGEKLF
TRBJ2-5,many,TRBV3-1,ASRPQGLRETQY
TRBJ1-6,few,TRBV28,ASRDRGGSPLH
TRBJ2-1,many,TRBV28,ASSLGLATYNEQF
TRBJ2-7,many,TRBV20-1,SARRGIAGGRTYEQY
TRBJ2-3,many,TRBV28,ASSRRQGHTDTQY
TRBJ2-1,.,TRBV7-3,ASSPGGQNYNEQF
TRBJ2-1,.,TRBV18,ASSPLPPGVNEQF